These 2 T cell receptor beta chains were all obtained from the same sample, sequenced in a study of early T cells in non-severe SARS-CoV-2 infection. TCRdb fed the 5' RACE reads into MiXCR, producing one record per CDR3 protein. The table lists tens of thousands of distinct CDR3 sequences, 10% of them singletons. The starting material was whole blood, obtained at baseline. These receptors were taken from an adult who was a healthcare worker with PCR-confirmed SARS-CoV-2 infection or an uninfected control (not recorded which).

This clonotype was found a few times. The CDR3 reads CASSPVGRAGAGNTIYF. The CDR3 DNA reads as TGTGCCAGCAGCCCTGTTGGGAGGGCTGGGGCTGGAAACACCATATATTTT. V and J are TRBV7-2 and TRBJ1-3; unclear D gene. The CDR3 has 17 amino acids. Germline V gene lookup returns CDR1 SGHTA and CDR2 FQGNSA. The ends were cut back, 5 bases at V and 2 bases at J, with 19 bases in the middle.

The chain recombines TRBV27 with TRBJ2-7; 7 nucleotides line up with TRBD2. CDR1 and CDR2 from the germline V gene are MNHEY and SMNVEV (reference sequence). The junction had 9 bases not matched to a gene; V was cut back by 6 bases and J by 4 bases. The CDR3 is 14 residues long. In DNA, the CDR3 is TGTGCCAGCAGCCTAGCGGTTTTCCCTTACGAGCAGTACTTC. This codes for CASSLAVFPYEQYF.